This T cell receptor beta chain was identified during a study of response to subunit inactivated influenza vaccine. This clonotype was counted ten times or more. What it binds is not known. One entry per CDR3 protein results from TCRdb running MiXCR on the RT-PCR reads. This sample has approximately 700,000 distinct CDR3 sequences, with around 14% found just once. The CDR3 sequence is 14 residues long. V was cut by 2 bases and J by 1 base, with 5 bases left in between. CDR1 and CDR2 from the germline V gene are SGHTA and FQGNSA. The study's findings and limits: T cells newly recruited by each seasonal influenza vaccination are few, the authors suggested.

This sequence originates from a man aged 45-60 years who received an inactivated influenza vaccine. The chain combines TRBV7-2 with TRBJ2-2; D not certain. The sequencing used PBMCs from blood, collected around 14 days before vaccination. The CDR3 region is CASSLSRNTGELFF. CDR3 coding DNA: TGTGCCAGCAGCTTATCCAGGAACACCGGGGAGCTGTTTTTT.